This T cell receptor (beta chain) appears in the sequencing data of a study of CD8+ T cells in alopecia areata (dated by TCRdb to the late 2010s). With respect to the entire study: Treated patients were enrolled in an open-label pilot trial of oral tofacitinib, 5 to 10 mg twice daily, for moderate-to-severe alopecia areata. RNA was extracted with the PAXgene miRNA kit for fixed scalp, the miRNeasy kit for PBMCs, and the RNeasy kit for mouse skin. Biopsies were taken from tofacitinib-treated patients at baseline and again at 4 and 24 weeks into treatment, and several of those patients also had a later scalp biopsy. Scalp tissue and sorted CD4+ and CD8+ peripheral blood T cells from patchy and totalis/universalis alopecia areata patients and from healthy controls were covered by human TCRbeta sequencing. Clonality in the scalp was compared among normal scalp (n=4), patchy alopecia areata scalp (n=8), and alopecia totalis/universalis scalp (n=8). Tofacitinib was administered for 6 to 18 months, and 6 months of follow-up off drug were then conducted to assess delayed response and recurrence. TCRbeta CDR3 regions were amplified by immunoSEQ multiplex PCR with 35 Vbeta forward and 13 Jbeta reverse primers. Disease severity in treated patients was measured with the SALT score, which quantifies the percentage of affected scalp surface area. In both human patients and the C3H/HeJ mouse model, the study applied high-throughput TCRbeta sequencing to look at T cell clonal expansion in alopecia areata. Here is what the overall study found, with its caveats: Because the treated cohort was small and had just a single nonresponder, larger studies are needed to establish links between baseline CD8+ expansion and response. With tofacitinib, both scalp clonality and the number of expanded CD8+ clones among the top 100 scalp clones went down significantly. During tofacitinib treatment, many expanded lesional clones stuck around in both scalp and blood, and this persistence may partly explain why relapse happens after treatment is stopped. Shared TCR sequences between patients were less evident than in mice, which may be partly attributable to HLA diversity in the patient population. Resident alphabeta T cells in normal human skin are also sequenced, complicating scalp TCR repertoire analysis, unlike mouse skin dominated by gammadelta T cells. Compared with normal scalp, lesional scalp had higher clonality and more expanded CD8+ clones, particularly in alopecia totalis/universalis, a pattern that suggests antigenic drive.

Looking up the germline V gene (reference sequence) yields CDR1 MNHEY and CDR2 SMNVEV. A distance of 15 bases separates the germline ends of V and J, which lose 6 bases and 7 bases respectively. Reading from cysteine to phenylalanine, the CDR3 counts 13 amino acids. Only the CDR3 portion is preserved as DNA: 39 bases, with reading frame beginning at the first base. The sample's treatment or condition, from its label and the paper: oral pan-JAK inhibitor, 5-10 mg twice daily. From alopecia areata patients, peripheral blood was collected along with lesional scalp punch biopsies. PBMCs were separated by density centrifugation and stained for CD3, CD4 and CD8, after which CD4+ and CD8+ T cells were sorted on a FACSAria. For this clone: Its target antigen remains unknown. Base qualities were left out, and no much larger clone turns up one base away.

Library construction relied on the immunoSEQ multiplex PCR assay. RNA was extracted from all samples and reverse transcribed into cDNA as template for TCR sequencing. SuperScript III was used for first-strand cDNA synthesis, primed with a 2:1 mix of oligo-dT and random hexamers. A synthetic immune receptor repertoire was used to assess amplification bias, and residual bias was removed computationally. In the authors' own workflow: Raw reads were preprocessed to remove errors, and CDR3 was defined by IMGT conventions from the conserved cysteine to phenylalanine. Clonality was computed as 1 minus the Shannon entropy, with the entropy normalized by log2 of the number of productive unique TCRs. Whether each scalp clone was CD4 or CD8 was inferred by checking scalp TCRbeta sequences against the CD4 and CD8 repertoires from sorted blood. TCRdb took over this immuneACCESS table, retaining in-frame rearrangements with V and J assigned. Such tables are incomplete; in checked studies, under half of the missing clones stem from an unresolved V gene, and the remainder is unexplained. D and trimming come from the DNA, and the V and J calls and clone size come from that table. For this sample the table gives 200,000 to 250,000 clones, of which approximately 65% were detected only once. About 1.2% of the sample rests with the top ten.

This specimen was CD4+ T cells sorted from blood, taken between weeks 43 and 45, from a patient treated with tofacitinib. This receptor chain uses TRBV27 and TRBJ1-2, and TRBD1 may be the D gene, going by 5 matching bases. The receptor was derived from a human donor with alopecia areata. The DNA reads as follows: TGTGCCAGCAGAAAAGGGGTATCGTCTGGCTACACCTTC. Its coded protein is CASRKGVSSGYTF.